The 22 T cell receptor beta chains given below trace back to one sample, sequenced in a study of T cells expressing NK-cell markers (dated by TCRdb to 2019 to 2021). Receptor libraries were prepared by 5' RACE. TCRdb lists the instrument as Illumina HiSeq 2000. After TCRdb reprocessed the reads, each CDR3 protein sequence was kept as one row, without DNA. This sample's clone table shows about 260,000 distinct CDR3 sequences. 4.2% of the sample is taken by the ten largest. Source material: blood T cells: a sorted CD56 or NKG2C T cell subset, CD4+ or CD8+ T cells, or bulk PBMC T cells (not recorded which). The receptor set was obtained from a woman between 18 and 70 years old in good health.

The chain joins TRBV12-3 or TRBV12-4 to TRBJ1-2; with no DNA, the TCRdb D assignment of TRBD1 cannot be verified. The length of the CDR3 is 13 residues. CDR3 residues: CASSFGGTYGYTF.

The chain couples TRBV7-8 to TRBJ1-5; the TCRdb D gene call, TRBD1, has no DNA to confirm it. The germline V gene has CDR1 SGHVS and CDR2 FQNEAQ. This CDR3 has 14 residues. The CDR3 sequence is CASSSRGQGQPQHF.

The rearrangement links TRBV12-3 or TRBV12-4 to TRBJ1-1. The CDR3 is made up of 17 amino acids. CDR3 protein: CASSLGLGFDDPTEAFF.

CDR3 loop: CASSLVGTGMETQYF. The gene calls are TRBV5-1 and TRBJ2-5; absent DNA, TCRdb's TRBD1 call cannot be checked. There are 15 residues in the CDR3. Germline lookup yields CDR1 SGHRS and CDR2 YFSETQ.

The chain couples TRBV7-2 to TRBJ2-3; TCRdb calls TRBD1, which cannot be checked without DNA. The germline CDR1 and CDR2 sequences are SGHTA and FQGNSA. The CDR3 totals 14 residues. CDR3 residues: CASGPLRPTDTQYF.

CDR3 amino acids: CASSRGTGSSGANVLTF. The chain employs TRBV4-3 and TRBJ2-6; lacking DNA, the TRBD1 call made by TCRdb goes unchecked. The CDR3 contains 17 residues. The germline CDR1 and CDR2 sequences are LGHNA and YSLEER.

This chain uses TRBV6-5 with TRBJ2-2; TCRdb outputs TRBD2, but without DNA this stays unchecked. Germline-derived CDR1 and CDR2 are MNHEY and SVGAGI. The CDR3 sequence is 12 residues long. The CDR3: CASGRRAGELFF.

CDR3 sequence: CASSRQRSGTDTQYF. The gene calls are TRBV4-3 and TRBJ2-3. Germline CDR1 LGHNA, CDR2 YSLEER. This CDR3 region has 15 residues.

The rearrangement joins TRBV20-1 to TRBJ2-1; TCRdb names TRBD1, which stays unverified in the absence of DNA. The CDR3 is 15 amino acids. The germline V gene encodes CDR1 DFQATT and CDR2 SNEGSKA (reference sequence). The CDR3 is CSARLRGASYNEQFF.

The chain joins TRBV5-1 to TRBJ2-5. From germline, CDR1 is SGHRS and CDR2 YFSETQ. The CDR3 contains 14 residues. CDR3 region: CASSLFRGQETQYF.

This rearrangement joins TRBV12-3 or TRBV12-4 to TRBJ2-3; TCRdb indicates TRBD1, and absent DNA this call remains unverified. The CDR3 extends over 17 amino acids. CDR3: CASSPPQGAGNTDTQYF.

The V and J genes are TRBV4-3 and TRBJ2-3; without DNA, the TCRdb call of TRBD1 cannot be checked. The CDR3 consists of 15 residues. The germline CDR1 and CDR2 sequences are LGHNA and YSLEER. The CDR3 loop reads CASSQGRGGADTQYF.

This rearrangement joins TRBV2 to TRBJ2-6; TCRdb's D call of TRBD1 is untestable without DNA. The CDR3 runs 16 residues. Germline values: CDR1 SNHLY, CDR2 FYNNEI. CDR3: CASSELGGSGANVLTF.

CDR3 in amino acids: CASSLGVGGYGTDTQYF. The chain carries TRBV5-6 and TRBJ2-3; the TCRdb D gene call, TRBD1, has no DNA to confirm it. Germline V gene sequence: CDR1 SGHDT, CDR2 YYEEEE. There are 17 residues in the CDR3. Full variable domain (remainder filled in from reference TRBV5-6 and TRBJ2-3): DAGVTQSPTHLIKTRGQQVTLRCSPKSGHDTVSWYQQALGQGPQFIFQYYEEEERQRGNFPDRFSGHQFPNYSSELNVNALLLGDSALYLCASSLGVGGYGTDTQYFGPGTRLTVL.

V and J are TRBV6-2 or TRBV6-3 and TRBJ2-7. Germline V gives CDR1 MNHEY, CDR2 SVGEGT. The length of the CDR3 is 13 residues. CDR3 amino acids: CASSYRAWGEQYF.

The chain combines TRBV5-4 with TRBJ2-1; TCRdb returns TRBD2, unconfirmable since there is no DNA. The CDR3 totals 16 residues. The germline V gene has CDR1 SGHNT and CDR2 YYREEE (reference sequence). The chain's CDR3 is CASSSGQSRTYNEQFF. The full variable domain, completed using reference TRBV5-4 and TRBJ2-1, is ETGVTQSPTHLIKTRGQQVTLRCSSQSGHNTVSWYQQALGQGPQFIFQYYREEENGRGNFPPRFSGLQFPNYSSELNVNALELDDSALYLCASSSGQSRTYNEQFFGPGTRLTVL.

V gene TRBV7-2 combines with J gene TRBJ2-7; TCRdb gives TRBD2 as the D gene, but with no DNA this cannot be confirmed. Germline V CDR1 and CDR2: SGHTA, FQGNSA. This CDR3 is 16 amino acids long. The CDR3 loop is CASSPRVRGAGGPYYF.

The rearrangement uses TRBV27 and TRBJ2-4; the TCRdb D gene call, TRBD2, has no DNA to confirm it. Germline V gene sequence: CDR1 MNHEY, CDR2 SMNVEV (reference sequence). The CDR3 has 18 residues. The CDR3 loop reads CASSPTPGLVIAKNIQYF.

The V call is TRBV5-4, the J call TRBJ2-3; TCRdb proposes TRBD1, but this gene call is untestable without DNA. This CDR3 comprises 15 residues. Per the germline V gene, CDR1 is SGHNT and CDR2 is YYREEE (reference sequence). CDR3 sequence: CASSLGGTGAGTQYF.

The CDR3 protein is CASSPATGGARAFF. The chain recombines TRBV14 with TRBJ1-1; the TCRdb D gene call, TRBD1, has no DNA to confirm it. The CDR3 consists of 14 residues. Germline-derived CDR1 and CDR2 are SGHDN and FVKESK.

V gene TRBV7-2 combines with J gene TRBJ1-3; TCRdb calls TRBD1, which cannot be checked without DNA. There are 15 residues in the CDR3. The germline CDR1 and CDR2 sequences are SGHTA and FQGNSA. The CDR3 spells CASSLGTGVGNTIYF.

The V and J genes are TRBV5-4 and TRBJ2-7; with no DNA, the TCRdb D assignment of TRBD1 cannot be verified. CDR1 and CDR2 from the germline V gene are SGHNT and YYREEE (reference sequence). The CDR3 runs 13 residues. The CDR3 spells CASSRDIPYEQYF.